The present entry profiles one T cell receptor (beta chain) with its context. This entry comes from a study of blood T cell repertoires in COVID-19. Produced via immunoSEQ multiplex PCR; TCRdb's table is partial and in-frame only. The sample includes under 200,000 clones, approximately 84% of them seen just once. CDR1 SEHNR and CDR2 FQNEAQ come from the germline V gene (reference sequence). The V end was cut by 1 base, the J end by 10 bases, with 13 bases between. This CDR3 spans 13 amino acids. This chain uses TRBV7-9 with TRBJ1-2; no reliable D call. The TCR originated in a woman in her forties with acute COVID-19. The sample taken for sequencing was PBMCs or T cells enriched from blood (not recorded which). CDR3 DNA: TGTGCCAGCAGCTTAGAGGGCAGGAGGGACTACACCTTC. Amino acids: CASSLEGRRDYTF.